This TCR beta chain was identified in a study of cytotoxic CD8 clonotypes in ibrutinib-treated CLL. Across the whole study: For this cohort, patients were about a dozen relapsed/refractory and approximately 15 treatment-naive, while some 17 were IGHV unmutated.

Assay used: immunoSEQ multiplex PCR; TCRdb lists only in-frame clones, some missing. The sample shows 140,000 or so clones, around three quarters of them seen only once. There are 11 residues in the CDR3. The germline V gene has CDR1 DFQATT and CDR2 SNEGSKA (reference sequence). This specimen consisted of PBMCs, obtained after 12 months of ibrutinib treatment. This receptor was identified in a human donor with chronic lymphocytic leukemia. The chain couples TRBV20-1 to TRBJ2-5; D remains ambiguous. The DNA of the CDR3 is TGCAGCTGGGTAATTCGAGAGACCCAGTACTTC. Protein sequence: CSWVIRETQYF.